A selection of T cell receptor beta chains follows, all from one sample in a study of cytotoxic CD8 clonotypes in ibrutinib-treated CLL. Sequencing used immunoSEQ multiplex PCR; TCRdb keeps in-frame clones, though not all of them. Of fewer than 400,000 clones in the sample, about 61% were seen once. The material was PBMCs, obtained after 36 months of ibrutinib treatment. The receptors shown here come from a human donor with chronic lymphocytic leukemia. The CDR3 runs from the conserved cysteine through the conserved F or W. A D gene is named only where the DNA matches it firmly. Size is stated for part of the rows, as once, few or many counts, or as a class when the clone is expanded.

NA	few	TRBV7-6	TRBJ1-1	CASSLKGKNTEAFF
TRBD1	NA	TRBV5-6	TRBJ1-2	CASSPGTGSFGYTF
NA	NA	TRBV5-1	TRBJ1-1	CASSLDGYDGFF
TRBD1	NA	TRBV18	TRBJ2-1	CASSDRGNSYNEQFF
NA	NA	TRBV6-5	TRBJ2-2	CASRPDTVDTGELFF
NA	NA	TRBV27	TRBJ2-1	CASSQRLGYEQFF
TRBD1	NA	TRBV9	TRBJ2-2	CASSVGDRDTGELFF
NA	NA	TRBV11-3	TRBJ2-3	CASSLGELNTQYF
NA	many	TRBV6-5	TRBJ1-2	CASSYSQGSGNGYTF
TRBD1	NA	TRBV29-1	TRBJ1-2	CSVEDRDRGQVGTF
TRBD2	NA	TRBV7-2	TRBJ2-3	CASSLVPLSGGPTDTQYF
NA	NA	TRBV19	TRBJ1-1	CASSLLGTPLGVRTEAFF
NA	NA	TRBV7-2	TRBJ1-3	CASSLEGNTIYF
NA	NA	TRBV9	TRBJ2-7	CASSVDYSSYEQYF
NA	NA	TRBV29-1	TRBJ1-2	CSVPKQGNYGYTF
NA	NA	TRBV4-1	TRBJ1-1	CASSQGGNTEAFF
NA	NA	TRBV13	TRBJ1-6	CASSLGRDGSPLHF
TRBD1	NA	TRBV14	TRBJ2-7	CASSQVWGQGTYEQYF
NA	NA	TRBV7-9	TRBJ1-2	CASSLEGWGAHYGYTF
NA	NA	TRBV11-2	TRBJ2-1	CASSLVGGAGNEQFF
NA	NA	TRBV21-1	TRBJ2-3	CASSARTKGRADTQYF
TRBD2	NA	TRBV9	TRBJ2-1	CASSGGGSILYNEQFF
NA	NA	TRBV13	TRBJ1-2	CASSSSGGGFGYGYTF
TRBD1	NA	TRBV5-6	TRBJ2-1	CASSLGQGARNEQFF
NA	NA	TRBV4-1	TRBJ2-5	CASSQSGTQYAETQYF
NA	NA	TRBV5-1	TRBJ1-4	CASSLVSQGKDEKLFF
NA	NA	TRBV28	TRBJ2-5	CASSLPDAGGRETQYF
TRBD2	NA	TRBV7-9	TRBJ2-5	CASSPGLAGGQETQYF
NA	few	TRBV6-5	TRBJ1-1	CASSSRVRTEAFF
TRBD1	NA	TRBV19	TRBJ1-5	CASRRTGINQPQHF
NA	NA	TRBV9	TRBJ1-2	CASSSRLGGHGYTF
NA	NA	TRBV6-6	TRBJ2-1	CASSYSDNEQFF
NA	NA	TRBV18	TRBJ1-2	CASSRGGRGYTF
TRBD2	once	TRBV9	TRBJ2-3	CASSDQPGLASTQYF
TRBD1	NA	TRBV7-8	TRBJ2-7	CASKTGTGLSEQYF
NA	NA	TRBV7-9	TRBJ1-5	CASSLSAGNQPQHF
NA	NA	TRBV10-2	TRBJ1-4	CASSESKGIGKEKLFF
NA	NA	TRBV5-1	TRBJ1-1	CASSLVSQGEAFF
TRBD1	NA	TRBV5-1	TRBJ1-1	CASSLVGGRMNTEAFF
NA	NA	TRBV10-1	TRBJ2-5	CASSEDRTQETQYF
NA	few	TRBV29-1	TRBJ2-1	CSLGDSPNEQFF
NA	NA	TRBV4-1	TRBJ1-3	CASMVTGLPGNTIYF
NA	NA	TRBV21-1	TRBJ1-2	CASSGQGAPGYTF
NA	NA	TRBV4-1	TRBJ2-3	CASSSYLASMDTQYF
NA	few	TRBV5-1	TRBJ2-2	CASSSQNTGELFF
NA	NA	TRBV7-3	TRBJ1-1	CASSYGSNTEAFF
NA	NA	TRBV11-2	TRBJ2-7	CASSLNGYYEQYF
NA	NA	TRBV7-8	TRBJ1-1	CASSPGQHMNTEAFF
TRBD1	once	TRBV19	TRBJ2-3	CASSIRDRDRDTQYF
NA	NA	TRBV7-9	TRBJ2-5	CASRVQGPGQETQYF
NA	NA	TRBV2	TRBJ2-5	CASSRWKETQYF
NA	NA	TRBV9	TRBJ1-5	CASSVGGGWDQPQHF
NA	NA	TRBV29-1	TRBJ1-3	CSVEDQRHLSGNTIYF
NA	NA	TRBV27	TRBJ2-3	CASSTRGATDTQYF
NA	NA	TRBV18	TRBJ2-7	CASSPYRWGFNSYEQYF